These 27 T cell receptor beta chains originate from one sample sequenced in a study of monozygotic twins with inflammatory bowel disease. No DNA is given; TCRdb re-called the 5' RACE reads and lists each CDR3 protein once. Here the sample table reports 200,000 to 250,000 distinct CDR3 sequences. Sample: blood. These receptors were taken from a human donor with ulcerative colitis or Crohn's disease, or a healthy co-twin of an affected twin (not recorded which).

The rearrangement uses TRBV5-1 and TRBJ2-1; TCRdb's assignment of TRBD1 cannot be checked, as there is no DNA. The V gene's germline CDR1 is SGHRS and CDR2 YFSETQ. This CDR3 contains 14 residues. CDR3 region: CASSLLGKGNEQFF.

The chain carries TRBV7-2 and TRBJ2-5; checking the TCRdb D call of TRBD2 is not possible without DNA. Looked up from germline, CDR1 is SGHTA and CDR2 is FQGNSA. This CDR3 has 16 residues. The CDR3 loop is CASSSREGPPSETQYF.

The CDR3 sequence: CASSSTTGNGYTF. The chain employs TRBV19 and TRBJ1-2; TCRdb reports TRBD1, a call that lacks DNA to check it against. The CDR3 loop spans 13 amino acids. Germline V CDR1 and CDR2: LNHDA, SQIVND (reference sequence).

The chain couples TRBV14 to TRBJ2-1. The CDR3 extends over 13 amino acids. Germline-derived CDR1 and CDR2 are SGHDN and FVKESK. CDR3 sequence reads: CASSLGFHNEQFF.

Here the CDR3 reads CASSAVGLDEQFF. The chain recombines TRBV7-6 with TRBJ2-1. The CDR3 totals 13 residues. The V gene's germline CDR1 is SGHVS and CDR2 FNYEAQ.

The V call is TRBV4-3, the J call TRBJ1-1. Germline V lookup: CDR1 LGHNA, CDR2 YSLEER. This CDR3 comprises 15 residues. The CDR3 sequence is CASSQGMGMNTEAFF.

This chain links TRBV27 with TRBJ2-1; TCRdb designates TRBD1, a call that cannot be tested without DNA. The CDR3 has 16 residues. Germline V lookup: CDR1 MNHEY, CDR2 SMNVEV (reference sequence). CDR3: CASSNPRTLGYNEQFF.

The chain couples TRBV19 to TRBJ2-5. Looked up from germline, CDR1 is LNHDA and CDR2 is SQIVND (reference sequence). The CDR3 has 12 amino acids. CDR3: CASSITGETQYF.

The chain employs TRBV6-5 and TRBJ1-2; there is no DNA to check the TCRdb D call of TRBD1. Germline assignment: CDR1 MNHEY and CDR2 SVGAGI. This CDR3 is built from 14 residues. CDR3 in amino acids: CASSYQGSFGGYTF.

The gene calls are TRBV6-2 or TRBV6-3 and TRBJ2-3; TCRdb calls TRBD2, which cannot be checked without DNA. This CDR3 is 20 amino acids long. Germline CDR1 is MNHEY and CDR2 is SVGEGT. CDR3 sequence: CASSYSAPTGTATSTDTQYF.

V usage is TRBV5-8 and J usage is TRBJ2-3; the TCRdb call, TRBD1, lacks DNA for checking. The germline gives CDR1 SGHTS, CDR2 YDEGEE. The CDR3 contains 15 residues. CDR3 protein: CASKNRDRVTDTQYF.

The CDR3 loop is CASSLGPTPLHF. The chain uses TRBV7-2 and TRBJ1-6; no DNA is available, so the TRBD1 call from TCRdb remains unchecked. The CDR3 extends over 12 amino acids. Germline lookup yields CDR1 SGHTA and CDR2 FQGNSA.

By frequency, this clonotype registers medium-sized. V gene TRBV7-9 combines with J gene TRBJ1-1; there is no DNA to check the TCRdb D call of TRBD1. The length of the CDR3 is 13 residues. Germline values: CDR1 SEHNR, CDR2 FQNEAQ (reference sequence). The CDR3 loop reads CASSLTGITEAFF.

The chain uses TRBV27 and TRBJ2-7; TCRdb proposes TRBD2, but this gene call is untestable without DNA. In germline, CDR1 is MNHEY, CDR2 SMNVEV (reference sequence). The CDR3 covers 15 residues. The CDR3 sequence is CASSPKAGVRDEQYF.

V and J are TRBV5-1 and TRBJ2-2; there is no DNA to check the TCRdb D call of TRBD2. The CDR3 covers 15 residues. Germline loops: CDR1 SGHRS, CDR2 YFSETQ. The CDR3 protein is CASRLLAGAPGELFF. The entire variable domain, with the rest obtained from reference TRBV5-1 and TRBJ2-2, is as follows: KAGVTQTPRYLIKTRGQQVTLSCSPISGHRSVSWYQQTPGQGLQFLFEYFSETQRNKGNFPGRFSGRQFSNSRSEMNVSTLELGDSALYLCASRLLAGAPGELFFGEGSRLTVL.

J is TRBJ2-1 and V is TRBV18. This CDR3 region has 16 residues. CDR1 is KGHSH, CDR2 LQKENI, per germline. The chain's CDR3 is CASSPDLGVSRDEQFF.

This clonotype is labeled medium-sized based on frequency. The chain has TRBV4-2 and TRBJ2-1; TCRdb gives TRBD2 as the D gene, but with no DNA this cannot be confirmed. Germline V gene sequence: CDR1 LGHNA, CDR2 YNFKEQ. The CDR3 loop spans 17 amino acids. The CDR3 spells CASSQDHLAGDHNEQFF.

The CDR3 loop is CASSLAGGRDTEAFF. The chain joins TRBV12-3 or TRBV12-4 to TRBJ1-1; lacking DNA, the TRBD1 call made by TCRdb goes unchecked. CDR3 length: 15 residues.

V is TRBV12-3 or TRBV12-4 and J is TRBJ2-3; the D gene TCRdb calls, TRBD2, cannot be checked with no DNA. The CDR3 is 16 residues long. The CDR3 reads CASSPRGGEVTDTQYF.

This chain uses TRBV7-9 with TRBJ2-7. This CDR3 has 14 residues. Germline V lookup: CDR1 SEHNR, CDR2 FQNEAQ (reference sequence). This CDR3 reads CASSLSDFSYEQYF. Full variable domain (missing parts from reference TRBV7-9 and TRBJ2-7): DTGVSQNPRHKITKRGQNVTFRCDPISEHNRLYWYRQTLGQGPEFLTYFQNEAQLEKSRLLSDRFSAERPKGSFSTLEIQRTEQGDSAMYLCASSLSDFSYEQYFGPGTRLTVT.

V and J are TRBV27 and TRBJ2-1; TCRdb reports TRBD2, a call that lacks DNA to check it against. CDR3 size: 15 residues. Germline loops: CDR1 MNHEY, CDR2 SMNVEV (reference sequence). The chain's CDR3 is CASSQLAGAYNEQFF.

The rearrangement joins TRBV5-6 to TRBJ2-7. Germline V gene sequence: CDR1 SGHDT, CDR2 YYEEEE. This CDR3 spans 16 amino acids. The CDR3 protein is CASSLGLGWPTYEQYF.

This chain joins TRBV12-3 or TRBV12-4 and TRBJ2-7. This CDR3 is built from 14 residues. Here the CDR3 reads CASRLNVGPYEQYF.

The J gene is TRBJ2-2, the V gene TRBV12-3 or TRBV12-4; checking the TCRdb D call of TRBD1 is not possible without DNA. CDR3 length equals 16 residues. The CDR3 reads CASSHGVRANSGELFF.

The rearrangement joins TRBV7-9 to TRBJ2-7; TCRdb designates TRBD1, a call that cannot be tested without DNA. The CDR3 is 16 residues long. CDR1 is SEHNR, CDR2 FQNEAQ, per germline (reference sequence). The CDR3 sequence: CASSLAPQGALNEQYF.

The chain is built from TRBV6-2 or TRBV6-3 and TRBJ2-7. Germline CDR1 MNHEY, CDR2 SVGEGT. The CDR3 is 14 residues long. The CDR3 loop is CASRRLGGSYEQYF.

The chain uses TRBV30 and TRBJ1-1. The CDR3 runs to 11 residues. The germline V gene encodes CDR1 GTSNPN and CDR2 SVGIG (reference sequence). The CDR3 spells CAWSTVNDAFF.